The T cell receptor (beta chain) under discussion was sequenced for a study of T cell clonotyping in hematopoietic cell transplantation (dated by TCRdb to the early 2020s). Concerning the study at large: The study collected 120 to 150 blood samples from some 33 consecutive transplant recipients and their related donors. Recruitment of patients ran from September 2015 to early 2017, and follow-up continued until late 2020 or until death. Overall study outcomes, separate from this receptor: Broader posttransplant TCR repertoire diversity was predicted by donor and pretransplant recipient Inverse Simpson Index values. After transplant, TCR diversity in recipients dropped, and pathologically expanded clonotypes climbed progressively between day 30 and day 180. The sample size was limited and the cells went unsorted, which meant the CD4 and CD8 repertoire contributions could not be told apart. Overlap with donor repertoires was found for only a small fraction of recipient repertoires, with over 95% found to appear de novo at the given depth.

A word on this clone: Its specific antigen is unknown. It has no much larger one-base neighbor in the sample; base qualities were not kept.

The immunoSEQ assay, a bias-controlled multiplex PCR using V- and J-specific primers, was used to amplify TCR beta CDR3 regions from genomic DNA. In a second PCR step, a proprietary barcode and Illumina adapter sequences were attached to the CDR3 amplicons. An Illumina MiSeq instrument was used to sequence the CDR3 libraries. The authors' analysis ran thus. Export and quality control were performed with immunoSEQ Analyzer 3.0, and downstream analyses were performed with R Bioconductor and Immunarch. Only productive rearrangements in the normalized downsampled data set went into calculating the repertoire metrics. In the normalized cohort, a clonotype counted as pathologically expanded if the clonotype was larger than 5 templates. The Inverse Simpson Index served as the measure of repertoire diversity. To capture all clonotypes, the CMV-specificity analyses were run on the non-normalized data set. This immuneACCESS table, as held by TCRdb, lists in-frame sequences with V and J called but not all clones. Of the missing ones, under half trace to an unresolved V gene in checked studies; the others have no known cause. The DNA gave D and trimming, while V, J and clone size come from that table. This sample gives approximately 10,000 clones in total; 80% to 90% of them show up just once. The ten biggest clones cover roughly 3.5% of the sample.

For TCR beta sequencing, blood samples came from the related transplant donors. Nuclei Lysis Solution was used to extract genomic DNA from fresh or cryopreserved unfractionated peripheral blood mononuclear cells. The germline V gene (reference sequence) sets CDR1 to LNHDA and CDR2 to SQIVND. Including the terminal cysteine and phenylalanine, the CDR3 comprises 13 residues. Only the CDR3 portion is preserved as DNA: 39 bases, with reading frame beginning at the first base. Trimming takes 2 bases off V and 4 bases off J; junction bases not matched to a gene: 1. Material for sequencing was peripheral blood mononuclear cells. The chain uses TRBV19 and TRBJ1-1, with 7 central nucleotides matching TRBD1. The source of this sequence is a human donor who either received an allogeneic hematopoietic cell transplant for a myeloid malignancy or was a related donor (not recorded which). Some clones in this sample may be carry-over from other donors' samples. For the CDR3, the sequence is CASSIKGATEAFF. The bases read TGTGCCAGTAGTATAAAGGGGGCCACTGAAGCTTTCTTT.